This paragraph reports one T cell receptor (beta chain). Its target is unknown. The entry originates in a study of response to subunit inactivated influenza vaccine. Notes on the study in general: Each seasonal influenza vaccination, the authors suggested, recruits few new T cells.

V was pared by 6 bases and J by 4 bases, with 20 bases between. CDR1 SQVTM and CDR2 ANQGSEA come from the germline V gene. The CDR3 runs 15 residues. One entry per CDR3 protein, called by TCRdb with MiXCR from the RT-PCR reads. The sample records hundreds of thousands of distinct CDR3 sequences, approximately 17% being singletons. The source is a man over 45 who received an inactivated influenza vaccine. The chain employs TRBV29-1 and TRBJ2-3; D tentatively reads TRBD1 or TRBD2 (5 bases each). The starting material was PBMCs from blood, obtained roughly 5 days after vaccination. The CDR3 bases are TGCAGCGTATATCCGGGACGTCGAATCGCAGATACGCAGTATTTT. Translated: CSVYPGRRIADTQYF.